Following are 20 T cell receptor beta chains from one sample sequenced in a study of esophageal squamous cell carcinoma under preoperative chemotherapy. TCRdb reanalysed the PCR reads using MiXCR and keeps one entry per CDR3 protein. The sample lists approximately 15,000 distinct CDR3 sequences; roughly 60% were seen once. Described time point: before preoperative PTX-NDP chemotherapy. This sample was obtained from a patient given preoperative chemotherapy. All receptors derive from a human donor with esophageal squamous cell carcinoma. The donor label of this sample is uncertain.

In this sample, this clonotype turned up many times. V and J are TRBV14 and TRBJ2-1; D unresolved. V was shortened by 0 bases and J by 1 base, with 16 bases between the two germline ends. Germline-derived CDR1 and CDR2 are SGHDN and FVKESK. The CDR3 is 18 amino acids. The CDR3 sequence: CASSQDIPAATSYNEQFF. CDR3 nucleotides: TGTGCCAGCAGCCAAGATATCCCGGCGGCTACTTCCTACAATGAGCAGTTCTTC. The full variable domain, in which reference TRBV14 and TRBJ2-1 provide the parts outside the CDR3, is EAGVTQFPSHSVIEKGQTVTLRCDPISGHDNLYWYRRVMGKEIKFLLHFVKESKQDESGMPNNRFLAERTGGTYSTLKVQPAELEDSGVYFCASSQDIPAATSYNEQFFGPGTRLTVL.

The chain carries TRBV7-2 and TRBJ2-7; 7 bases fit TRBD1. This CDR3 is 15 amino acids long. The germline CDR1 and CDR2 sequences are SGHTA and FQGNSA. V shed 1 base, J shed 4 bases, and the junction held 7 bases outside the gene matches. DNA of the CDR3: TGTGCCAGCAGCTTAGAGGGGGCTGGCGGGTACGAGCAGTACTTC. As protein: CASSLEGAGGYEQYF.

About this clonotype itself: Germline is not matched at one junction end, which may reflect a read error. The chain uses TRBV10-3 and TRBJ2-3; perhaps TRBD2 as D (7 bases). This CDR3 has 15 amino acids. CDR1 is ENHRY and CDR2 is SYGVKD in the germline V gene. CDR3 sequence reads: CAGGGGGRATETQYF. CDR3 DNA: TGTGCCGGGGGAGGGGGGGGGCGTGCCACAGAGACCCAGTATTTC.

CDR3 loop: CASSRMTGGSTGEQYF. For the CDR3, the DNA is TGTGCCAGCAGTCGGATGACAGGGGGTAGCACCGGGGAGCAGTATTTT. This rearrangement joins TRBV6-1 to TRBJ2-2; 9 nucleotides align to TRBD1. The DNA end is a closer match to TRBJ2-3, so the J assignment may be wrong. The CDR3 consists of 16 residues. CDR1 and CDR2 (germline): MNHNS, SASEGT.

The chain is built from TRBV6-1 and TRBJ2-1; 16 bases align to TRBD2. The J call may be in error: the DNA end matches TRBJ2-7 better. Germline V gives CDR1 MNHNS, CDR2 SASEGT. There are 17 residues in the CDR3. CDR3 sequence: CASSAGLAGGRVDEQYF. The CDR3 DNA reads TGTGCCAGCAGCGCGGGACTAGCGGGAGGGCGGGTCGATGAGCAGTACTTC.

Regarding this clonotype: One end of the junction fails to match germline, which may point to a read error. The chain recombines TRBV27 with TRBJ2-3; 10 bases match TRBD2. This CDR3 has 16 amino acids. The germline V gene encodes CDR1 MNHEY and CDR2 SMNVEV (reference sequence). The CDR3 reads CASGGSGGGESETQYF. The CDR3 DNA reads TGTGCCAGCGGGGGCAGCGGGGGGGGGGAGTCAGAGACGCAGTATTTC.

Regarding this clonotype: Sequence at one end of the junction differs from germline and may be a read error. V is TRBV6-1 and J is TRBJ2-3; a weak D match, TRBD2 (6 bases). This CDR3 is 15 amino acids long. The germline V gene has CDR1 MNHNS and CDR2 SASEGT. CDR3 amino acids: CAGSDGWGGKETQYF. CDR3 in DNA: TGTGCCGGCAGTGATGGCTGGGGCGGGAAAGAGACGCAGTATTTT.

The chain has TRBV6-1 and TRBJ2-3, with 10 bases fitting TRBD2. The J call may be in error: the DNA end matches TRBJ2-1 better. Germline V gene data show CDR1 as MNHNS and CDR2 as SASEGT. This CDR3 contains 15 residues. The CDR3 spells CASSDGSSGSYEQFF. The CDR3 DNA sequence: TGTGCCAGCAGTGATGGGTCTAGCGGGAGCTATGAGCAGTTCTTC.

The chain couples TRBV14 to TRBJ2-1; 10 bases align to TRBD2. Unmatched junction bases numbered 17, after V lost 1 base and J lost 5 bases. Looked up from germline, CDR1 is SGHDN and CDR2 is FVKESK. This CDR3 contains 20 residues. CDR3 coding DNA: TGTGCCAGCAGCCAAGGTGGTGTGCTAGCGGGAGTAAATTGGGACAATGAGCAGTTCTTC. It specifies CASSQGGVLAGVNWDNEQFF.

This clonotype was seen only a few times. V usage is TRBV6-1 and J usage is TRBJ2-5; unclear D gene. The J call is doubtful: the DNA matches TRBJ2-7 better. The CDR3 sequence is 11 residues long. In germline, CDR1 is MNHNS, CDR2 SASEGT. CDR3 in DNA: TGTGCCAGCGGGCAGACCTACGAGCAGTACTTC. This encodes CASGQTYEQYF.

The table lists this clonotype with a count of one. One junction end does not reproduce the germline sequence, and a read error may be involved. This chain uses TRBV6-1 with TRBJ2-1; TRBD2 aligns across 8 bases. CDR3 length equals 15 residues. Germline V CDR1 and CDR2: MNHNS, SASEGT. The CDR3 nucleotides read TGTGCCAGCAGTCAGGCCGGGGGGGGATACAAGGAGCAGTTTTTC. Protein product: CASSQAGGGYKEQFF.

The chain is built from TRBV6-1 and TRBJ2-5; a possible D gene is TRBD2 (6 bases). The DNA end lines up better with TRBJ2-7; the J call may be wrong. This CDR3 has 13 residues. Germline V CDR1 and CDR2: MNHNS, SASEGT. The CDR3 nucleotides read TGTGCCAGCAGTGAGCGGGGCCCCTACGAGCAGTACTTC. Translation gives CASSERGPYEQYF.

This clonotype occurred a few times. This chain links TRBV6-1 with TRBJ2-2, with TRBD2 matching over 16 bases. The germline gives CDR1 MNHNS, CDR2 SASEGT. The V and J ends lost 4 bases and 6 bases, in that order; junction bases with no gene match: 11. The CDR3 is 19 amino acids. The CDR3: CASSALGGGTSGRAGELFF. The CDR3, as DNA: TGTGCCAGCAGTGCCCTTGGAGGGGGGACTAGCGGGAGGGCCGGGGAGCTGTTTTTT.

The V gene is TRBV11-2, the J gene TRBJ2-1, with D unclear. The DNA end favors TRBJ2-7, so the J call may be wrong. CDR1 and CDR2 from the germline V gene are SGHAT and FQNNGV. The CDR3 totals 13 residues. As DNA, the CDR3 is TGTGCCAGCAGCTTAGAACGGAAGTTCGAGCAGTACTTC. Translation gives CASSLERKFEQYF.

The V call is TRBV6-5, the J call TRBJ1-2, with TRBD1 identical over 8 bases. This CDR3 is 20 amino acids long. V lost 0 bases, J lost 4 bases, and 19 bases stayed unmatched. From germline, CDR1 is MNHEY and CDR2 SVGAGI. CDR3 residues: CASSYSPATGEGIWSYGYTF. CDR3 DNA sequence: TGTGCCAGCAGTTACTCGCCCGCGACAGGGGAAGGAATTTGGAGCTATGGCTACACCTTC.

This clonotype occurred once. The rearrangement links TRBV12-3 or TRBV12-4 to TRBJ2-3, with D possibly TRBD2 on 6 matching bases. Trimming removed 7 bases from V and 0 bases from J, with 17 bases in between. The CDR3 spans 16 residues. The CDR3 reads CASTEFGSGSTDTQYF. The CDR3, as DNA: TGTGCCAGCACTGAATTCGGGAGTGGAAGCACAGATACGCAGTATTTT.

In the case of this clonotype: An end of the junction does not agree with germline; a read error may underlie this. The chain has TRBV6-1 and TRBJ2-1, with TRBD2 identical over 7 bases. The J call may be mistaken, given a closer DNA end match to TRBJ2-4. CDR3 size: 14 residues. CDR1 MNHNS and CDR2 SASEGT come from the germline V gene. CDR3 sequence reads: CGSAGGGDTNTQYF. The CDR3 DNA follows: TGTGGCAGCGCGGGCGGGGGAGACACAAATACTCAGTACTTC.

V gene TRBV11-1 combines with J gene TRBJ2-1; D possibly corresponds to TRBD2 (5 bases). The V and J ends lost 1 base and 9 bases respectively, with 13 bases between them. Germline loops: CDR1 SGHAT, CDR2 FQDESV (reference sequence). The CDR3 runs to 14 residues. In DNA, the CDR3 is TGTGCCAGCAGCTTAGGGCGGGTACTCGGTGAGCAGTTCTTC. Its protein is CASSLGRVLGEQFF.

Remarks on this clonotype: One end of the junction does not line up with germline, which may come from a read error. The chain has TRBV6-1 and TRBJ2-3; 8 positions match TRBD2. The CDR3 runs to 15 residues. Germline CDR1 reads MNHNS; CDR2 reads SASEGT. In DNA form, the CDR3 reads TGTGCCAGCGGTCCGGGACTAGGGGCCATAGACACGCAGTATTTC. Protein: CASGPGLGAIDTQYF.

The chain joins TRBV6-5 to TRBJ2-1; D uncertain. Germline V lookup: CDR1 MNHEY, CDR2 SVGAGI. V was clipped by 4 bases and J by 10 bases, with 8 bases between them. CDR3 length: 11 residues. The DNA for the CDR3 is TGTGCCAGCAGTTCCTTACTGGAGCAGTTCTTC. Encoded protein: CASSSLLEQFF.